This T cell receptor (beta chain) was observed in a study of cytomegalovirus exposure and HLA in healthy donors. Findings and limits, study-wide: On later analysis, the bulk of CMV-associated TCR beta chains appeared to be HLA-restricted.

PCR primers comprised 60 Vbeta and 13 Jbeta primers. Assay used: immunoSEQ multiplex PCR; TCRdb lists only in-frame clones, some missing. The sample records over 150,000 clones, approximately 80% being singletons. This CDR3 has 20 amino acids. The V gene's germline CDR1 is LGHNA and CDR2 YNFKEQ. V was clipped by 4 bases and J by 5 bases; unmatched bases: 22. Notes on this clone: Antigen specificity is unknown.

At the time of sampling, donors were nominally healthy, though unrecorded immune exposures were likely. The sequencing sample was made of PBMCs. The rearrangement uses TRBV4-2 and TRBJ2-5, with 10 bases aligning to TRBD2. The source is a woman in her thirties in good health and CMV-seropositive. CDR3 nucleotide sequence: TGTGCCAGCAGCCCAGGATTCCAGCGGGGGGGGGCCCCGTTCAGGGAGACCCAGTACTTC. This codes for CASSPGFQRGGAPFRETQYF.